This T cell receptor (beta chain) was profiled in a study of shared clonotypes between healthy human individuals. Whole-study findings and limits: Estimated clonotype richness was generally higher in naive than memory subsets.

Worth noting for this clone: Its antigen remains unknown. This CDR3 is also generated by other DNA sequences in the sample.

The naive CD8 fraction comprised CD45RO-negative cells positively selected for CCR7 and excluded terminally differentiated effector memory CD45RA+ cells. At deep level, the assay was performed. Some clones are missing from TCRdb's copy, which holds only in-frame ones; the method was immunoSEQ multiplex PCR. Among millions of clones listed, about 95% were seen once. Germline assignment: CDR1 SEHNR and CDR2 FQNEAQ (reference sequence). V was clipped by 1 base and J by 3 bases, with 7 bases between them. There are 14 residues in the CDR3. This chain uses TRBV7-9 with TRBJ1-5; D unclear. This TCR was recovered from a man between 18 and 29 years old in good health. Sequencing used naive CD8+ T cells sorted from blood. CDR3 in DNA: TGTGCCAGCAGCTTAGGGGATGACAATCAGCCCCAGCATTTT. Protein: CASSLGDDNQPQHF.